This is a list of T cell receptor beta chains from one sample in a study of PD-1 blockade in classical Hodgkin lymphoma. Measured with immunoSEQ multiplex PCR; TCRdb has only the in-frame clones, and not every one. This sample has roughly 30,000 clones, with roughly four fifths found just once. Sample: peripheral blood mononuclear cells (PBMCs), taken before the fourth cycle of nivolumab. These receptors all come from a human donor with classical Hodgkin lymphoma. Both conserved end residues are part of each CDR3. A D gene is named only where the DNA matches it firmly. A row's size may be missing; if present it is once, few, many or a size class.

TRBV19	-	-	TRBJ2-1	CASSIGFGQGISYNEQFF	TGTGCCAGTAGTATAGGTTTTGGCCAGGGGATATCCTACAATGAGCAGTTCTTC
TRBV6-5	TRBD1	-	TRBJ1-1	CASSHTGGTEAFF	TGTGCCAGCAGTCATACAGGGGGCACTGAAGCTTTCTTT
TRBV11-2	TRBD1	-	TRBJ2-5	CASSLDLRGGRETQYF	TGTGCCAGCAGCTTAGATCTGAGAGGGGGCCGCGAGACCCAGTACTTC
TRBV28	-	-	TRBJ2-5	CASRRMAGTQYF	TGTGCCAGCAGACGGATGGCGGGGACCCAGTACTTC
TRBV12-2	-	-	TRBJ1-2	CASREKRQGALNYGYTF	TGTGCAAGTCGCGAAAAGAGACAGGGGGCGCTTAACTATGGCTACACCTTC
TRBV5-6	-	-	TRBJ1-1	CASSFLNTEAFF	TGTGCCAGCAGCTTCCTGAACACTGAAGCTTTCTTT
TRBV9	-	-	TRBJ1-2	CASSHSASGTSYGYTF	TGTGCCAGCAGCCATTCCGCCTCAGGGACCTCCTATGGCTACACCTTC
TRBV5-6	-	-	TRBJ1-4	CASSFDLSTNEKLFF	TGTGCCAGCAGCTTCGATCTTTCAACTAATGAAAAACTGTTTTTT
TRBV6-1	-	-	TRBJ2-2	CASQLGTNTGELFF	TGTGCCAGCCAGCTGGGGACGAACACCGGGGAGCTGTTTTTT
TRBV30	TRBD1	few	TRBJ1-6	CAWDRGLGSPLHF	TGTGCCTGGGACAGGGGGCTAGGATCACCCCTCCACTTT
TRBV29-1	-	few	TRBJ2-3	CSVVTEVGVNRGDTQYF	TGCAGCGTTGTCACCGAAGTAGGGGTCAACCGGGGAGATACGCAGTATTTT
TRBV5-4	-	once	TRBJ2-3	CASSLQRATDTQYF	TGTGCCAGCAGCTTGCAGCGGGCCACAGATACGCAGTATTTT
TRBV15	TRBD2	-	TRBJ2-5	CATSRGTSGGAETQYF	TGTGCCACCAGCAGAGGAACTAGCGGGGGGGCAGAGACCCAGTACTTC
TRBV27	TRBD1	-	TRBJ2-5	CASSPMHTGGVQETQYF	TGTGCCAGCAGCCCAATGCACACAGGGGGCGTACAAGAGACCCAGTACTTC
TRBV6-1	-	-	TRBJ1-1	CASSYTDRNTEAFF	TGTGCCAGCAGTTATACCGACAGGAACACTGAAGCTTTCTTT
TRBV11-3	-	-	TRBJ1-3	CASSLFWEASSGNTIYF	TGTGCCAGCAGCTTATTTTGGGAGGCCAGCTCTGGAAACACCATATATTTT
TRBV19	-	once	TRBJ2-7	CASSIAKLGDYEQYF	TGTGCCAGTAGTATCGCCAAATTGGGAGATTACGAGCAGTACTTC
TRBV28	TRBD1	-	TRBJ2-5	CASSFGQGWETQYF	TGTGCCAGCAGTTTCGGACAGGGGTGGGAGACCCAGTACTTC
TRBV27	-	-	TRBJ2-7	CASSLGGSSYEQYF	TGTGCCAGCAGTTTGGGTGGGAGCTCCTACGAGCAGTACTTC
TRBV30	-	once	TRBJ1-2	CAFPGFSYGYTF	TGTGCCTTCCCGGGATTTTCCTATGGCTACACCTTC
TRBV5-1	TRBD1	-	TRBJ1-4	CASSSGTAATNEKLFF	TGCGCCAGCAGCTCGGGGACAGCTGCAACTAATGAAAAACTGTTTTTT
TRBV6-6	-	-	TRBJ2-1	CASKKGSRLGGNEQFF	TGTGCCAGCAAAAAGGGAAGCAGGTTGGGGGGAAATGAGCAGTTCTTC
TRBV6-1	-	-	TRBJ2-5	CASSGRGLKETQYF	TGTGCCAGCAGTGGGAGGGGGCTGAAAGAGACCCAGTACTTC
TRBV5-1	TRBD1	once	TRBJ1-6	CASSPSGGNSPLHF	TGCGCCAGCAGCCCCTCAGGGGGGAATTCACCCCTCCACTTT
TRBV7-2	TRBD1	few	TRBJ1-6	CASRVDRGNSPLHF	TGTGCCAGCAGAGTCGACAGGGGAAATTCACCCCTCCACTTT
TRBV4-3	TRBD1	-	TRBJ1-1	CASSHGTANTEAFF	TGCGCCAGCAGCCATGGGACAGCGAACACTGAAGCTTTCTTT
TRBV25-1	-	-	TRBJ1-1	CASSDLGSSVNTEAFF	TGTGCCAGCAGTGACCTGGGATCTTCTGTGAACACTGAAGCTTTCTTT
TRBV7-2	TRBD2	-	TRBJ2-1	CASSLGLAENNEQFF	TGTGCCAGCAGCTTAGGGCTAGCGGAGAACAATGAGCAGTTCTTC
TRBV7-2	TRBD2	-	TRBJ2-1	CASSFQSGMWNEQFF	TGTGCCAGCAGCTTTCAGAGCGGGATGTGGAATGAGCAGTTCTTC
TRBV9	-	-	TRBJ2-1	CASSEPDGAYYNEQFF	TGTGCCAGCAGCGAGCCAGACGGGGCTTACTACAATGAGCAGTTCTTC
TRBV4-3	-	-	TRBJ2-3	CASSQEGARQNTQYF	TGCGCCAGCAGCCAAGAAGGGGCAAGACAAAATACGCAGTATTTT
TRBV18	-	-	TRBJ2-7	CASSLTDNRESAYEQYF	TGTGCCAGCTCACTTACCGATAACAGGGAATCGGCCTACGAGCAGTACTTC
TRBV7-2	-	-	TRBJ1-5	CASSLVWAYSNQPQHF	TGTGCCAGCAGCTTAGTGTGGGCTTATAGCAATCAGCCCCAGCATTTT
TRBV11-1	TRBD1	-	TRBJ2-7	CASSLGSTGRYEQYF	TGTGCCAGCAGCTTAGGGTCGACAGGGCGCTACGAGCAGTACTTC
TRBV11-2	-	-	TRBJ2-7	CASSLDLSSYEQYF	TGTGCCAGCAGCTTAGATCTTAGCTCCTACGAGCAGTACTTC
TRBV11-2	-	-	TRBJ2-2	CASSLGSHTGELFF	TGTGCCAGCAGCTTAGGCTCCCACACCGGGGAGCTGTTTTTT
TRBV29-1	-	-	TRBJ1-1	CSVSNTEAFF	TGCAGTGTCTCTAACACTGAAGCTTTCTTT
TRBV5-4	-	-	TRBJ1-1	CASSRRRIGELTEAFF	TGTGCCAGCAGCCGGAGGAGGATCGGGGAGCTCACTGAAGCTTTCTTT
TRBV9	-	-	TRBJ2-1	CASSVVGGPTSEQFF	TGTGCCAGCAGCGTAGTCGGGGGCCCTACGAGTGAGCAGTTCTTC
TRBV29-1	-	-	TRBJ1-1	CSVETGHTEAFF	TGCAGCGTCGAAACAGGGCACACTGAAGCTTTCTTT
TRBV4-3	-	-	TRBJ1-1	CASSQDHLMNTEAFF	TGCGCCAGCAGCCAAGATCACCTGATGAACACTGAAGCTTTCTTT
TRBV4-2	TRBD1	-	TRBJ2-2	CASSQEDGTGVRTGELFF	TGTGCCAGCAGCCAAGAAGACGGGACAGGGGTTAGGACCGGGGAGCTGTTTTTT
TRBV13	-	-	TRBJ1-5	CASSLGQGGQPQHF	TGTGCCAGCAGCTTAGGCCAGGGTGGTCAGCCCCAGCATTTT
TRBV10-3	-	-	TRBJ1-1	CAISESGPMNTEAFF	TGTGCCATCAGTGAGTCGGGGCCGATGAACACTGAAGCTTTCTTT
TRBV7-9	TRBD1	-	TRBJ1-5	CASSLYTGGRRSSNQPQHF	TGTGCCAGCAGCTTATATACAGGGGGACGACGGAGTAGCAATCAGCCCCAGCATTTT
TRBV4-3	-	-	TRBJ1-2	CASSQDRTPGANYGYTF	TGCGCCAGCAGCCAAGATAGAACGCCGGGAGCTAACTATGGCTACACCTTC